These T cell receptor beta chains were read from a single sample in a study of blood T cell repertoires in COVID-19. TCRdb's copy holds only in-frame clones and misses some; the assay was immunoSEQ multiplex PCR. This sample has fewer than 250,000 clones; roughly nine tenths occur once, and the top ten carry 0.55% to 0.75%. Sequenced sample: peripheral blood. The source of these receptors is a man between 35 and 55 years old with acute or convalescent COVID-19. CDR3s include the opening cysteine and the closing phenylalanine or tryptophan. D genes are given only for firm matches. Rows may omit the clone size; those that give it use once, few, many or a size class.

d_call	v_call	clone_size	j_call	cdr3_aa	cdr3_nt
TRBD2	TRBV7-9	.	TRBJ2-1	CASSLGTSGGDYNEQFF	TGTGCCAGCAGCCTAGGGACTAGCGGGGGGGACTACAATGAGCAGTTCTTC
.	TRBV7-3	.	TRBJ1-3	CASSPQDSSGNTIYF	TGTGCCAGCAGCCCCCAAGACAGCTCTGGAAACACCATATATTTT
TRBD1	TRBV4-2	.	TRBJ2-7	CASSQVSRTGSYEQYF	TGTGCCAGCAGCCAAGTAAGTCGGACAGGCTCCTACGAGCAGTACTTC
.	TRBV7-9	once	TRBJ2-2	CASSLPLTDSNTGELFF	TGTGCCAGCAGCTTGCCCCTGACAGACTCGAACACCGGGGAGCTGTTTTTT
TRBD1	TRBV3-1/TRBV3-2	.	TRBJ2-3	CASSARGRRGTDTQYF	TGTGCCAGCAGCGCCAGGGGGCGCAGGGGCACAGATACGCAGTATTTT
.	TRBV27	.	TRBJ2-2	CASSLRQGGPGELFF	TGTGCCAGCAGTTTACGGCAGGGTGGGCCCGGGGAGCTGTTTTTT
.	TRBV30	.	TRBJ2-7	CAWSVLAGQGEQYF	TGTGCCTGGAGTGTACTAGCAGGCCAGGGCGAGCAGTACTTC
.	TRBV24-1	.	TRBJ2-6	CASRSGEANVLTF	TGTGCCAGCCGCTCTGGAGAAGCCAACGTCCTGACTTTC
TRBD1	TRBV27	.	TRBJ2-1	CASTWDRDIHLNEQFF	TGTGCCAGCACCTGGGACAGGGACATACATTTAAATGAGCAGTTCTTC
TRBD2	TRBV19	.	TRBJ2-7	CASSQPGLDQYEQYF	TGTGCCAGTAGTCAGCCGGGACTAGACCAATACGAGCAGTACTTC
.	TRBV2	.	TRBJ1-4	CASSQNRQGEKLFF	TGTGCCAGCAGCCAAAACCGCCAGGGAGAAAAACTGTTTTTT
.	TRBV7-5	.	TRBJ2-7	CVRSLEAVSYEQYF	TGTGTCAGAAGCTTAGAGGCGGTTTCCTACGAGCAGTACTTC
.	TRBV7-9	.	TRBJ2-7	CASSLQAGTPSYEQYF	TGTGCCAGCAGCTTGCAGGCCGGGACACCCTCCTACGAGCAGTACTTC
.	TRBV20-1	.	TRBJ2-7	CSAKHSEQYF	TGCAGTGCTAAGCATTCCGAGCAGTACTTC
.	TRBV5-4	few	TRBJ1-6	CASSFRQRGSPLHF	TGTGCCAGCAGCTTCCGACAGCGGGGGTCACCCCTCCACTTT
.	TRBV7-9	.	TRBJ2-7	CASSFHSYYEQYF	TGTGCCAGCAGCTTCCATAGCTACTACGAGCAGTACTTC
TRBD1	TRBV18	.	TRBJ2-6	CASSLGQTGANVLTF	TGTGCCAGCTCCCTGGGACAGACTGGGGCCAACGTCCTGACTTTC
.	TRBV11-2	.	TRBJ1-3	CASSLVRGSGNTIYF	TGTGCCAGCAGCTTAGTTCGGGGATCTGGAAACACCATATATTTT
TRBD2	TRBV7-9	.	TRBJ2-1	CASSSGLAGLDEQFF	TGTGCCAGCAGCTCGGGACTAGCGGGGCTGGATGAGCAGTTCTTC
.	TRBV5-8	few	TRBJ1-3	CASNSGQTNTIYF	TGTGCCAGCAACTCGGGACAAACAAACACCATATATTTT
.	TRBV7-9	.	TRBJ2-1	CASINPRVDNEQFF	TGTGCCAGCATCAACCCCAGGGTGGACAATGAGCAGTTCTTC
.	TRBV6-6	.	TRBJ2-7	CASTLLLGPRYEQYF	TGTGCCAGCACCCTCCTTCTGGGGCCGCGCTACGAGCAGTACTTC
.	TRBV19	.	TRBJ2-3	CASRSSDTQYF	TGTGCCAGTAGATCCTCAGATACGCAGTATTTT
.	TRBV19	.	TRBJ2-5	CASRDRRQETQYF	TGTGCCAGTAGGGACAGACGTCAAGAGACCCAGTACTTC
.	TRBV12-3/TRBV12-4	once	TRBJ2-7	CASSPGSGYEQYF	TGTGCCAGCAGCCCAGGGTCGGGCTACGAGCAGTACTTC
.	TRBV14	.	TRBJ2-1	CASSQIGGLEQFF	TGTGCCAGCAGCCAGATTGGGGGACTTGAGCAGTTCTTC
TRBD1	TRBV2	.	TRBJ2-3	CASRQGAGADTQYF	TGTGCCAGCAGGCAGGGGGCAGGGGCAGATACGCAGTATTTT
TRBD1	TRBV6-5	.	TRBJ1-6	CASSYTTGTNSPLHF	TGTGCCAGCAGCTACACGACAGGGACTAATTCACCCCTCCACTTT
.	TRBV2	.	TRBJ2-5	CASELQGGETETQYF	TGTGCCAGCGAACTACAGGGAGGGGAAACAGAGACCCAGTACTTC
.	TRBV9	.	TRBJ2-7	CASSVAGTPAYEQYF	TGTGCCAGCAGCGTAGCAGGGACACCGGCCTACGAGCAGTACTTC
TRBD1	TRBV6-5	few	TRBJ2-7	CASSYNRGPGYEQYF	TGTGCCAGCAGTTACAACAGGGGACCGGGGTACGAGCAGTACTTC
.	TRBV27	.	TRBJ2-7	CASSREGTGFSYEQYF	TGTGCCAGCAGCCGGGAGGGGACAGGGTTCTCCTACGAGCAGTACTTC
.	TRBV20-1	.	TRBJ1-6	CSASARGEFRGNSPLHF	TGCAGTGCTAGTGCCCGGGGGGAATTTCGGGGCAATTCACCCCTCCACTTT
TRBD1	TRBV6-1	.	TRBJ1-5	CASSEAMTGGAEGNQPQHF	TGTGCCAGCAGTGAAGCTATGACAGGGGGCGCGGAGGGCAATCAGCCCCAGCATTTT
TRBD2	TRBV27	.	TRBJ2-2	CASSLSVGRAMAGELFF	TGTGCCAGCAGTTTATCTGTCGGGAGGGCCATGGCCGGGGAGCTGTTTTTT
TRBD2	TRBV10-3	.	TRBJ2-1	CAISELAAYNEQFF	TGTGCCATCAGTGAACTAGCGGCCTACAATGAGCAGTTCTTC
.	TRBV7-8	.	TRBJ2-7	CASSFSGGREQYF	TGTGCCAGCAGCTTTTCCGGGGGGCGCGAGCAGTACTTC
.	TRBV15	.	TRBJ2-3	CATSRERDTQYF	TGTGCCACCAGCAGAGAGAGAGATACGCAGTATTTT
TRBD1	TRBV6-4	.	TRBJ2-3	CASSVGQGVDTQYF	TGTGCCAGCAGTGTGGGACAGGGGGTTGATACGCAGTATTTT
.	TRBV19	once	TRBJ2-7	CASSTSTGPIYEQYF	TGTGCCAGTAGTACGTCGACAGGTCCAATCTACGAGCAGTACTTC
TRBD1	TRBV28	.	TRBJ2-1	CASRSGQGAQWNEQFF	TGTGCCAGCAGGTCCGGACAGGGGGCTCAATGGAATGAGCAGTTCTTC
TRBD2	TRBV19	.	TRBJ2-1	CASSLSRASGYNEQFF	TGTGCCAGTAGCCTGTCCCGGGCTAGCGGGTACAATGAGCAGTTCTTC
.	TRBV6-5	.	TRBJ2-7	CASSQGDRIYEQYF	TGTGCCAGCAGCCAGGGCGACAGAATCTACGAGCAGTACTTC
.	TRBV6-5	.	TRBJ2-7	CATSPRGYEQYF	TGTGCAACCTCCCCCAGGGGCTACGAGCAGTACTTC
TRBD2	TRBV7-2	once	TRBJ2-7	CASSRSGGSYEQYF	TGTGCCAGCAGCCGGAGCGGGGGCTCCTACGAGCAGTACTTC
TRBD1	TRBV10-3	.	TRBJ1-4	CAISEPDRGVTNEKLFF	TGTGCCATCAGTGAGCCCGACAGGGGAGTAACTAATGAAAAACTGTTTTTT
TRBD1	TRBV5-6	once	TRBJ2-1	CASSSQGVYYNEQFF	TGTGCCAGCAGCTCACAGGGGGTGTACTACAATGAGCAGTTCTTC
TRBD2	TRBV19	once	TRBJ2-1	CASSIGLAGNEQFF	TGTGCCAGTAGTATAGGGCTAGCGGGCAATGAGCAGTTCTTC
TRBD1	TRBV6-5	.	TRBJ1-4	CASGQGATNEKLFF	TGTGCCAGCGGTCAGGGGGCGACTAATGAAAAACTGTTTTTT
.	TRBV27	.	TRBJ1-5	CASRLRGGDGNQPQHF	TGTGCCAGCAGGTTAAGGGGGGGGGATGGCAATCAGCCCCAGCATTTT
TRBD2	TRBV27	.	TRBJ2-5	CASSLTGLAGETQYF	TGTGCCAGCAGTTTAACGGGACTAGCGGGCGAGACCCAGTACTTC
.	TRBV14	.	TRBJ2-1	CASSLTYNEQFF	TGTGCCAGCAGCCTTACTTACAATGAGCAGTTCTTC
TRBD1	TRBV19	.	TRBJ1-4	CASKGQIVTNEKLFF	TGTGCCAGTAAGGGACAGATTGTAACTAATGAAAAACTGTTTTTT
.	TRBV27	once	TRBJ1-4	CASSLSGPTNEKLFF	TGTGCCAGCAGTTTATCGGGCCCAACTAATGAAAAACTGTTTTTT
TRBD2	TRBV29-1	.	TRBJ2-1	CSVFSGGFNEQFF	TGCAGCGTTTTTAGCGGGGGGTTCAATGAGCAGTTCTTC
TRBD1	TRBV3-1/TRBV3-2	once	TRBJ2-2	CASSLGTGSTGELFF	TGTGCCAGCAGCCTAGGGACAGGGAGTACCGGGGAGCTGTTTTTT
TRBD1	TRBV5-4	.	TRBJ1-2	CASTATGEGYGYTF	TGTGCCAGCACCGCGACAGGGGAAGGATATGGCTACACCTTC
.	TRBV18	.	TRBJ1-5	CASSPGQSNQPQHF	TGTGCCAGCTCACCCGGACAGAGCAATCAGCCCCAGCATTTT
.	TRBV29-1	many	TRBJ2-2	CSAKGVSTGELFF	TGCAGCGCTAAAGGGGTCAGCACCGGGGAGCTGTTTTTT
TRBD1	TRBV30	.	TRBJ1-1	CAWDRGMNTEAFF	TGTGCCTGGGACAGGGGGATGAACACTGAAGCTTTCTTT